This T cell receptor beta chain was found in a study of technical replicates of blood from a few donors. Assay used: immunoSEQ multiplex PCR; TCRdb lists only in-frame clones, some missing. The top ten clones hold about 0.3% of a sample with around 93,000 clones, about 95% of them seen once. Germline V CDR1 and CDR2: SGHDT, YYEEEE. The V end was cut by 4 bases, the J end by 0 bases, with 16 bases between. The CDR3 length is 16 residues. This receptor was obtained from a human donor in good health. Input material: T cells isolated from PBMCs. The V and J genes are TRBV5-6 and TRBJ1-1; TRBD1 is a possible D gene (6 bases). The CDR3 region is CASSPETGHLNTEAFF. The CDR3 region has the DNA TGTGCCAGCAGCCCGGAGACAGGCCACCTGAACACTGAAGCTTTCTTT.